This passage covers 8 T cell receptor beta chains from one sample sequenced in a study of blood T cell repertoires in COVID-19. Some clones are missing from TCRdb's copy, which holds only in-frame ones; the method was immunoSEQ multiplex PCR. The sample includes tens of thousands of clones, 88% of them seen just once. The sample consisted of peripheral blood. Receptors originate from an older woman with COVID-19, enrolled during active disease.

J is TRBJ2-3 and V is TRBV7-2; maybe TRBD2 (5 bases). This CDR3 has 12 amino acids. V was shortened by 5 bases and J by 3 bases, with 6 bases between the two germline ends. Germline CDR1 reads SGHTA; CDR2 reads FQGNSA. The CDR3, as DNA: TGTGCCAGCAGCCGGGGTACAGATACGCAGTATTTT. This codes for CASSRGTDTQYF.

This clone was seen only a few times. The chain has TRBV11-2 and TRBJ2-1, with D possibly being TRBD1 (6 bases). The CDR3 loop spans 16 amino acids. Germline V gene data show CDR1 as SGHAT and CDR2 as FQNNGV. Trimming removed 7 bases from V and 3 bases from J, with 19 bases in between. DNA of the CDR3: TGTGCCAGCATTAGACTAACAGGGCCTCGCTACAATGAGCAGTTCTTC. It is translated as CASIRLTGPRYNEQFF.

This clone was seen only a few times. In nucleotides, the CDR3 is TGTGCCAGCAGTAAATCGACAGGGATGAACACTGAAGCTTTCTTT. This gives the protein CASSKSTGMNTEAFF. The J gene is TRBJ1-1, the V gene TRBV6-5, with 7 bases fitting TRBD1. The ends lost 5 bases at V and 0 bases at J; junction bases unmatched: 6. CDR3 length: 15 residues. The germline gives CDR1 MNHEY, CDR2 SVGAGI.

This chain joins TRBV27 and TRBJ2-7; no firm D call. Germline lookup yields CDR1 MNHEY and CDR2 SMNVEV (reference sequence). The V gene lost 1 base and the J gene lost 3 bases, with 19 bases spanning the gap. The CDR3 runs to 17 residues. As DNA, the CDR3 is TGTGCCAGCAGTTTATATTCTAGGCCCGGAGAGAACTACGAGCAGTACTTC. It codes for CASSLYSRPGENYEQYF.

The gene calls are TRBV10-3 and TRBJ2-3; D gene unclear. V shed 8 bases and J shed 4 bases, with 4 bases lying between them. The CDR3 contains 10 residues. The V gene's germline CDR1 is ENHRY and CDR2 SYGVKD. The CDR3 DNA reads as TGTGCCATCGGAGCAGATACGCAGTATTTT. Protein sequence: CAIGADTQYF.

The V call is TRBV12-3 or TRBV12-4, the J call TRBJ2-1, with D perhaps matching TRBD2 (6 bases). V gave up 6 bases and J gave up 3 bases, with 9 bases separating them. The CDR3 extends over 13 amino acids. CDR3 loop: CASREAGYNEQFF. The CDR3, as DNA: TGTGCCAGCAGGGAAGCGGGCTACAATGAGCAGTTCTTC.

The chain uses TRBV5-1 and TRBJ2-7, with 7 bases that match TRBD1. J was trimmed by 1 base and V by 4 bases; bases with no gene match: 14. Looked up from germline, CDR1 is SGHRS and CDR2 is YFSETQ. The CDR3 covers 17 residues. DNA of the CDR3: TGCGCCAGCAGCGACGTCTTAGGGACAGCTAGTTCCTACGAGCAGTACTTC. This codes for CASSDVLGTASSYEQYF.

The V gene is TRBV19, the J gene TRBJ1-1, with D perhaps matching TRBD1 (5 bases). This CDR3 spans 15 amino acids. V lost 3 bases, J lost 3 bases, and 14 bases lay in between. From germline, CDR1 is LNHDA and CDR2 SQIVND (reference sequence). CDR3 region: CASSMSGYVDTEAFF. The CDR3 DNA is TGTGCCAGTAGTATGTCAGGGTATGTGGACACTGAAGCTTTCTTT.